The 9 T cell receptor beta chains in this list originate from one sample, sequenced in a study of T cell changes during pregnancy in multiple sclerosis. TCRdb keeps only in-frame clones here, not all; method: immunoSEQ multiplex PCR. This table holds some 97,000 clones, around 93% found once. Sequencing used peripheral blood, obtained after pregnancy. The receptors originated from a female donor with multiple sclerosis, enrolled in a pregnancy study.

The chain couples TRBV5-4 to TRBJ2-2, with a possible D match to TRBD1 (5 bases). Per germline, CDR1 SGHNT and CDR2 YYREEE (reference sequence). The V end lost 3 bases, the J end lost 5 bases, and 14 bases lay between the germline ends. This CDR3 contains 15 residues. CDR3 DNA sequence: TGTGCCAGCAGCTCCCGGGCAGGGAATACCGGGGAGCTGTTTTTT. Protein product: CASSSRAGNTGELFF.

V gene TRBV27 combines with J gene TRBJ2-7; 9 positions agree with TRBD1. Per germline, CDR1 MNHEY and CDR2 SMNVEV (reference sequence). V lost 5 bases, J lost 4 bases, and 3 bases stayed unmatched. The CDR3 totals 13 residues. The CDR3 here is CASSPGQGYEQYF. The CDR3 DNA is TGTGCCAGCAGTCCCGGACAGGGGTACGAGCAGTACTTC.

The chain joins TRBV15 to TRBJ1-1, with a weak D call TRBD1 (5 bases). The V end was cut by 1 base, the J end by 11 bases, with 11 bases between. Germline values: CDR1 LNHNV, CDR2 YYDKDF (reference sequence). CDR3 length: 12 residues. CDR3 nucleotides: TGTGCCACCAGCAGAGCGGGGGGGTGGGCTTTCTTT. It translates to CATSRAGGWAFF.

This clone was seen only once. This chain links TRBV5-6 with TRBJ1-5; no clear D. Trimming removed 0 bases at V and 1 base at J, with 8 bases between. The CDR3 has 15 amino acids. Germline V gene lookup returns CDR1 SGHDT and CDR2 YYEEEE. The CDR3 sequence: CASSLGPGSNQPQHF. CDR3 coding DNA: TGTGCCAGCAGCTTGGGGCCCGGGAGCAATCAGCCCCAGCATTTT. Supplemented by reference TRBV5-6 and TRBJ1-5, the full variable domain reads DAGVTQSPTHLIKTRGQQVTLRCSPKSGHDTVSWYQQALGQGPQFIFQYYEEEERQRGNFPDRFSGHQFPNYSSELNVNALLLGDSALYLCASSLGPGSNQPQHFGDGTRLSIL.

This chain uses TRBV11-3 with TRBJ1-3; D remains unclear. This CDR3 has 13 amino acids. Germline V gene lookup returns CDR1 SGHNT and CDR2 YENEEA. Trimming left V 0 bases short and J 5 bases short, with 5 bases between. CDR3 in amino acids: CASSLDPRNTIYF. DNA of the CDR3: TGTGCCAGCAGCTTAGATCCCAGAAACACCATATATTTT.

This clone was recorded once. The chain has TRBV27 and TRBJ2-1, with TRBD2 matching 11 bases. Unmatched junction bases numbered 8, after V lost 0 bases and J lost 7 bases. Germline assignment: CDR1 MNHEY and CDR2 SMNVEV (reference sequence). This CDR3 has 17 amino acids. The CDR3 DNA sequence: TGTGCCAGCAGTTTATCCCAAACTAGCGGGAGAGGGAATGAGCAGTTCTTC. Its translation is CASSLSQTSGRGNEQFF.

The chain recombines TRBV19 with TRBJ1-1; D gene unclear. This CDR3 comprises 13 residues. Germline CDR1 LNHDA, CDR2 SQIVND (reference sequence). V lost 7 bases, J lost 5 bases, and 14 bases lay in between. Here the CDR3 reads CASTPQGGTEAFF. The CDR3 nucleotides read TGTGCCAGTACCCCGCAAGGCGGTACTGAAGCTTTCTTT.

J is TRBJ2-2 and V is TRBV6-5; TRBD2 matches at 7 bases. Germline values: CDR1 MNHEY, CDR2 SVGAGI. Trimming at V came to 2 bases and at J to 1 base, leaving 1 base not matched to a gene. CDR3 length: 15 amino acids. Written as DNA, the CDR3 is TGTGCCAGCAGTTACAGCGGGGAGAACACCGGGGAGCTGTTTTTT. Translation gives CASSYSGENTGELFF.

J is TRBJ2-7 and V is TRBV7-2; 7 bases are shared with TRBD2. This CDR3 is 14 amino acids long. The germline V gene encodes CDR1 SGHTA and CDR2 FQGNSA. The trim removed 5 bases at V and 1 base at J, leaving 5 bases unmatched. This CDR3 reads CASSRTSDSYEQYF. CDR3 bases: TGTGCCAGCAGCCGTACTAGCGATTCCTACGAGCAGTACTTC.